What follows is one TCR beta chain and its context. The sample belongs to a study of blood T cell repertoires in COVID-19. The wider study: The United States, Italy and Spain provided the acute and convalescent COVID-19 samples. Sources were T cells, B-cell-depleted T cells, or PBMCs; the material itself was cDNA or gDNA.

Trimming removed 0 bases from V and 5 bases from J; junction bases left unmatched: 5. Germline V lookup: CDR1 GTSNPN, CDR2 SVGIG (reference sequence). CDR3 size: 14 residues. Original methodology: Amplification with reference gene primers provided the estimates of nucleated cell counts. Sequencing was performed with immunoSEQ multiplex PCR; in TCRdb, only in-frame clones are kept and a portion is missing. That table is the source of V, J and clone size, and D and trimming were worked out from the DNA. The sample contains hundreds of thousands of clones, approximately 89% of which appear only once. Enrollment of patients from Seattle took place during active infection, with longitudinal follow-up.

The sequenced material came from peripheral blood. The TCR comes from a man aged 18 to 35 with COVID-19, enrolled during active disease. V gene TRBV30 combines with J gene TRBJ2-5; 8 nucleotides agree with TRBD1. CDR3 region: CAWSVGQGSETQYF. CDR3 coding DNA: TGTGCCTGGAGTGTTGGACAGGGTTCGGAGACCCAGTACTTC.